Following are 29 T cell receptor beta chains from one sample sequenced in a study of sequential checkpoint blockade in melanoma. The data were produced by immunoSEQ multiplex PCR, yet TCRdb's version contains in-frame clones alone and is incomplete. The sample lists around 9,900 clones, roughly 23% occurring once. The treatment denotes: randomized to nivolumab then ipilimumab (arm A) or the reverse (arm B). The sequenced sample was tumor tissue (inferred from file names), obtained from a patient given nivolumab and ipilimumab in sequence. The receptors here all came from a human donor with melanoma.

This rearrangement joins TRBV9 to TRBJ2-1; tentatively, D is TRBD1 (6 bases). With 3 bases removed from V and 3 bases from J, the gap between germline ends came to 10 bases. This CDR3 region has 14 residues. Germline V gene lookup returns CDR1 SGDLS and CDR2 YYNGEE. The CDR3 sequence is CASSARDNYNEQFF. DNA for the CDR3: TGTGCCAGCAGCGCCCGGGACAACTACAATGAGCAGTTCTTC.

This clone has a handful of counts. The chain uses TRBV18 and TRBJ1-6; D call uncertain. CDR1 KGHSH and CDR2 LQKENI come from the germline V gene. CDR3 length: 14 residues. V shed 1 base and J shed 8 bases, with 9 bases lying between them. The CDR3 region has the DNA TGTGCCAGCTCACCACAGGAGAACCATTCACCCCTCCACTTT. It yields the protein CASSPQENHSPLHF.

DNA for the CDR3: TGTGCCAGCTCACCGGGAGGGGGAGGTGGCAATCAGCCCCAGCATTTT. Translation: CASSPGGGGGNQPQHF. The genes are TRBV18 and TRBJ1-5; D is perhaps TRBD1 (6 bases). The CDR3 spans 16 residues. Germline values: CDR1 KGHSH, CDR2 LQKENI. V was trimmed by 3 bases and J by 2 bases, leaving 14 bases between them.

V usage is TRBV5-1 and J usage is TRBJ2-6, with D perhaps TRBD1 (5 bases). The V and J ends lost 0 bases and 2 bases respectively, with 6 bases between them. The germline gives CDR1 SGHRS, CDR2 YFSETQ. The CDR3 covers 15 residues. The CDR3 DNA reads as TGCGCCAGCAGCTTGGGGGGCGCTGGGGCCAACGTCCTGACTTTC. Its translation is CASSLGGAGANVLTF.

The chain links TRBV28 to TRBJ2-7; TRBD1 is a possible D gene (6 bases). V was cut by 3 bases and J by 2 bases, with 14 bases left in between. The CDR3 totals 15 residues. Germline CDR1 MDHEN, CDR2 SYDVKM. CDR3 in amino acids: CASSFSRTATYEQYF. The CDR3 region has the DNA TGTGCCAGCAGTTTCTCAAGGACAGCTACCTACGAGCAGTACTTC.

This clone showed up just a few times. This CDR3 is CASSLWSVGLAGSLTDTQYF. The CDR3 DNA reads as TGTGCCAGCAGCTTGTGGTCAGTCGGACTAGCGGGGTCTCTCACAGATACGCAGTATTTT. This chain uses TRBV11-3 with TRBJ2-3, with 12 nucleotides matching TRBD2. Germline CDR1 and CDR2: SGHNT and YENEEA. The CDR3 length is 20 residues. Trimming cost V 3 bases and J 2 bases; bases outside gene matches: 15.

This clone appeared many times. The chain links TRBV7-1 to TRBJ1-1, with D possibly TRBD1 on 6 matching bases. TRBV7-1 is sorted into the ORF group, with uncertain function. The CDR3 is made up of 13 amino acids. Trimming pared 7 bases from V and 7 bases from J, leaving 16 bases between. CDR3 coding DNA: TGTGCCAGCAAAGCGGGGGTGACAGGTGAAGCTTTCTTT. It codes for CASKAGVTGEAFF.

This clone has more than one count but fewer than ten. V and J are TRBV11-3 and TRBJ1-2; 8 nucleotides agree with TRBD1. V shed 5 bases and J 2 bases; nucleotides not matched to a gene: 13. Germline CDR1 is SGHNT and CDR2 is YENEEA. CDR3 length equals 17 residues. CDR3 sequence: CASSQLTRRTGNYGYTF. The CDR3 coding sequence is TGTGCCAGCAGCCAACTAACCCGTCGGACAGGGAACTATGGCTACACCTTC.

V is TRBV5-1 and J is TRBJ2-3, with D perhaps TRBD2 (7 bases). V was cut by 2 bases and J by 5 bases, with 18 bases left in between. This CDR3 is built from 16 residues. Germline lookup yields CDR1 SGHRS and CDR2 YFSETQ. The CDR3 region has the DNA TGCGCCAGCAGCTTAGACGGGGGGCAGTGGGGAGATACGCAGTATTTT. It translates to CASSLDGGQWGDTQYF. The variable domain in full, completed from reference TRBV5-1 and TRBJ2-3, reads KAGVTQTPRYLIKTRGQQVTLSCSPISGHRSVSWYQQTPGQGLQFLFEYFSETQRNKGNFPGRFSGRQFSNSRSEMNVSTLELGDSALYLCASSLDGGQWGDTQYFGPGTRLTVL.

The chain links TRBV7-5 to TRBJ2-3; the D call TRBD2 from the table was never checked on the DNA. TRBV7-5 is deemed a pseudogene. The CDR3 has 17 amino acids. The CDR3 protein is CASSPQGPGRGTDTQYF. For the CDR3, the DNA is TGTGCCAGCAGCCCCCAAGGACCGGGGCGGGGTACAGATACGCAGTATTTT.

The rearrangement joins TRBV30 to TRBJ1-1; TRBD1 agrees at 7 bases. CDR3 length equals 15 residues. V lost 0 bases, J lost 5 bases, and 9 bases stayed unmatched. The V gene's germline CDR1 is GTSNPN and CDR2 SVGIG (reference sequence). The CDR3 is CAWSVLPGGGTEAFF. As DNA, the CDR3 is TGTGCCTGGAGTGTTTTGCCAGGGGGGGGGACTGAAGCTTTCTTT.

This clone was detected many times. V and J are TRBV6-8 and TRBJ1-2; the D gene is possibly TRBD1 (5 bases). Germline V gene data show CDR1 as MNHGY and CDR2 as SAAAGT. Trimming removed 2 bases at V and 6 bases at J, with 16 bases between. CDR3 length: 15 amino acids. The CDR3 region has the DNA TGTGCCAGCAGTTACGTGTCCGGGACTGAAGATGGCTACACCTTC. Its protein product is CASSYVSGTEDGYTF.

The V gene is TRBV6-8, the J gene TRBJ1-1; D may be TRBD1 (5 bases). Germline-derived CDR1 and CDR2 are MNHGY and SAAAGT. The CDR3 is 14 amino acids. The V gene lost 5 bases and the J gene lost 3 bases, with 13 bases spanning the gap. The CDR3: CASSGATGYTEAFF. The CDR3 region has the DNA TGTGCCAGCAGTGGGGCTACCGGTTACACTGAAGCTTTCTTT.

This clone was counted a few times. Here the CDR3 DNA reads TGTGCCAGCAGCTTAGAGACAGAGGATCAGCCCCAGCATTTT. Amino acid sequence: CASSLETEDQPQHF. This chain connects TRBV11-3 to TRBJ1-5, with a weak D call TRBD1 (5 bases). The germline CDR1 and CDR2 sequences are SGHNT and YENEEA. The germline V and J ends were trimmed by 0 bases and 5 bases, with 8 bases remaining between them. The CDR3 runs to 14 residues.

This clone was found many times. The chain uses TRBV11-3 and TRBJ2-2; 11 positions match TRBD1. This CDR3 has 15 amino acids. CDR1 and CDR2 (germline): SGHNT, YENEEA. J gave up 6 bases and V 2 bases, and 2 bases lay outside the gene matches. The CDR3 loop is CASSLTDRGPGELFF. Written as DNA, the CDR3 is TGTGCCAGCAGCTTAACGGACAGGGGGCCCGGGGAGCTGTTTTTT.

This clone was detected only a few times. The rearrangement joins TRBV11-3 to TRBJ2-6; TRBD1 matches at 9 bases. The CDR3 length is 17 residues. The ends lost 5 bases at V and 0 bases at J; junction bases unmatched: 5. CDR1 and CDR2 from the germline V gene are SGHNT and YENEEA. In nucleotides, the CDR3 is TGTGCCAGCAGCCCCCCGGGACAGGGCTCTGGGGCCAACGTCCTGACTTTC. It translates to CASSPPGQGSGANVLTF.

The table lists this clone with many counts. The chain carries TRBV7-2 and TRBJ1-2, with D hard to call. The CDR3 has 13 amino acids. The V and J ends lost 5 bases and 5 bases respectively, with 12 bases between them. Germline-derived CDR1 and CDR2 are SGHTA and FQGNSA. CDR3 amino acids: CASSVPEDYGYTF. As DNA, the CDR3 is TGTGCCAGCAGCGTACCGGAGGATTATGGCTACACCTTC.

The sample holds many counts of this clone. Other DNA sequences in the sample encode the same CDR3. The chain couples TRBV11-3 to TRBJ2-6; 7 bases map to TRBD2. Germline CDR1 SGHNT, CDR2 YENEEA. The CDR3 runs to 17 residues. With V trimmed by 1 base and J by 0 bases, 3 bases remained unmatched. The CDR3 here is CASSLVGGSSGANVLTF. As DNA, the CDR3 is TGTGCCAGCAGCTTAGTCGGCGGGAGCTCTGGGGCCAACGTCCTGACTTTC.

This clone has more than one count but fewer than ten. CDR3 nucleotides: TGCGCCAGCAGCCAGAGGATGAGCAATCAGCCCCAGCATTTT. It encodes CASSQRMSNQPQHF. The chain joins TRBV23-1 to TRBJ1-5; D is unresolved. TRBV23-1 is filed as an ORF, its function uncertain. This CDR3 has 14 amino acids. V was cut by 6 bases and J by 1 base, with 10 bases left in between.

This clone was recorded many times. The V gene is TRBV2, the J gene TRBJ2-3, with 8 bases that match TRBD2. Losses at the gene ends were 6 bases for V and 6 bases for J; bases not matched to a gene: 14. Germline-derived CDR1 and CDR2 are SNHLY and FYNNEI. This CDR3 has 16 residues. DNA of the CDR3: TGTGCCAGCAGCGTAGTCGTCGGGGGGGGTCTGGATACGCAGTATTTT. Encoded protein: CASSVVVGGGLDTQYF. Drawing the rest from reference TRBV2 and TRBJ2-3, the complete variable domain is EPEVTQTPSHQVTQMGQEVILRCVPISNHLYFYWYRQILGQKVEFLVSFYNNEISEKSEIFDDQFSVERPDGSNFTLKIRSTKLEDSAMYFCASSVVVGGGLDTQYFGPGTRLTVL.

J is TRBJ1-1 and V is TRBV18, with a tentative D call TRBD1 (6 bases). Germline CDR1 reads KGHSH; CDR2 reads LQKENI. V gave up 2 bases and J gave up 3 bases, with 13 bases separating them. The CDR3 covers 15 residues. CDR3 loop: CASSPIYGGDTEAFF. The CDR3 nucleotides read TGTGCCAGCTCACCAATTTACGGGGGCGACACTGAAGCTTTCTTT.

Within the sample, this clone is medium-sized. The chain carries TRBV10-3 and TRBJ1-5; D remains ambiguous. V was pared by 2 bases and J by 0 bases, with 5 bases between. The V gene's germline CDR1 is ENHRY and CDR2 SYGVKD. The CDR3 spans 14 residues. The CDR3 protein is CAISEVTSNQPQHF. CDR3 in DNA: TGTGCCATCAGTGAGGTCACTAGCAATCAGCCCCAGCATTTT.

This chain uses TRBV10-2 with TRBJ1-3; D call uncertain. CDR1 and CDR2 (germline): WSHSY, SAAADI. V was shortened by 4 bases and J by 3 bases, with 16 bases between the two germline ends. The length of the CDR3 is 16 residues. The CDR3 region is CASSGGASGIGNTIYF. In DNA, the CDR3 is TGCGCCAGCAGTGGGGGAGCATCAGGAATTGGAAACACCATATATTTT.

A few counts support this clone. This chain connects TRBV6-8 to TRBJ2-1, with 8 bases lining up with TRBD2. Germline-derived CDR1 and CDR2 are MNHGY and SAAAGT. The CDR3 length is 18 residues. The V segment lost 0 bases and the J segment 8 bases; nucleotides outside the gene matches: 15. The CDR3 region has the DNA TGTGCCAGCAGTTACTCTTTACGAGCGGGGGACCGGGGGCATGAGCAGTTCTTC. It encodes CASSYSLRAGDRGHEQFF.

The CDR3 loop reads CASSPPGGPSGANVLTF. The CDR3 DNA is TGTGCCAGCTCACCTCCAGGAGGCCCCTCTGGGGCCAACGTCCTGACTTTC. The rearrangement links TRBV18 to TRBJ2-6, with D possibly matching TRBD2 (5 bases). Trimming removed 3 bases from V and 0 bases from J, with 12 bases in between. Per germline, CDR1 KGHSH and CDR2 LQKENI. The CDR3 loop spans 17 amino acids.

This clone was seen more than once but under ten times. CDR3 nucleotide sequence: TGCAGCGTTGTCACAGGACAGGATGAAAAACTGTTTTTT. Its protein product is CSVVTGQDEKLFF. The J gene is TRBJ1-4, the V gene TRBV29-1; 7 nucleotides align to TRBD1. The CDR3 consists of 13 residues. CDR1 and CDR2 from the germline V gene are SQVTM and ANQGSEA. The trim removed 4 bases at V and 6 bases at J, leaving 5 bases unmatched.

This clone has a count of ten or more. The V and J genes are TRBV23-1 and TRBJ1-2; D is perhaps TRBD1 (6 bases). TRBV23-1 is recorded as an ORF, its role being uncertain. This CDR3 has 13 residues. With 6 bases removed from V and 7 bases from J, the gap between germline ends came to 15 bases. In nucleotides, the CDR3 is TGCGCCAGCAGACAGGGAGGCACCAGTGGCTACACCTTC. Protein: CASRQGGTSGYTF.

This clone was observed at least ten times. The CDR3 DNA is TGTGCCAGCAGCTACGGGACAGCCAATCAGCCCCAGCATTTT. Translating it yields CASSYGTANQPQHF. The genes are TRBV5-8 and TRBJ1-5, with TRBD1 identical over 7 bases. The CDR3 contains 14 residues. V trimming: 3 bases; J trimming: 3 bases; junction bases outside the gene matches: 3. CDR1 is SGHTS and CDR2 is YDEGEE in the germline V gene.

V usage is TRBV29-1 and J usage is TRBJ1-1; no clear D gene. V was pared by 8 bases and J by 0 bases, with 10 bases between. CDR1 and CDR2 (germline): SQVTM, ANQGSEA. This CDR3 contains 12 residues. Here the CDR3 DNA reads TGCAGCTTCGGGGAGCTGAACACTGAAGCTTTCTTT. Translated: CSFGELNTEAFF. The variable domain in full, with the rest retrieved from reference TRBV29-1 and TRBJ1-1, is SAVISQKPSRDICQRGTSLTIQCQVDSQVTMMFWYRQQPGQSLTLIATANQGSEATYESGFVIDKFPISRPNLTFSTLTVSNMSPEDSSIYLCSFGELNTEAFFGQGTRLTVV.